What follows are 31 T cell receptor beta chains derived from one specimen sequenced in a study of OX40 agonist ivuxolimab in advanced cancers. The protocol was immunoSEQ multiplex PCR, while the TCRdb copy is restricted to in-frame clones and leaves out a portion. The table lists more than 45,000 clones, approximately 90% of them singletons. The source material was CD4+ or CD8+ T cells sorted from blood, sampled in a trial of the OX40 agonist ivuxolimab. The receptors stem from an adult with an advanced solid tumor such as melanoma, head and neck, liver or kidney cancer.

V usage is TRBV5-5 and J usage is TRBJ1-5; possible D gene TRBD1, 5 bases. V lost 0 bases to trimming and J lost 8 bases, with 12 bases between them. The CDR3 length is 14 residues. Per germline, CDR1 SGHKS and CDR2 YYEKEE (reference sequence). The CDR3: CASSLGDGLEPQHF. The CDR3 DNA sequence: TGTGCCAGCAGCTTGGGGGACGGATTGGAGCCCCAGCATTTT.

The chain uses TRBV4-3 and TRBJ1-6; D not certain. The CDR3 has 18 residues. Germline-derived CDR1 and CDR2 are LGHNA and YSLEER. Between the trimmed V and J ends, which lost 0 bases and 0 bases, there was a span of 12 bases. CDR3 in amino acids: CASSQDGRTSSYNSPLHF. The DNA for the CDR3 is TGCGCCAGCAGCCAAGATGGCAGGACTAGCTCCTATAATTCACCCCTCCACTTT.

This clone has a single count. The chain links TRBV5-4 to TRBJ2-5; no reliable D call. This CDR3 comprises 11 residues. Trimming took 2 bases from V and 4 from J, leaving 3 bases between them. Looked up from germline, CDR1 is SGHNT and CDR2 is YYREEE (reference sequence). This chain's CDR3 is CASSFRETQYF. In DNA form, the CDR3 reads TGTGCCAGCAGCTTCCGAGAGACCCAGTACTTC.

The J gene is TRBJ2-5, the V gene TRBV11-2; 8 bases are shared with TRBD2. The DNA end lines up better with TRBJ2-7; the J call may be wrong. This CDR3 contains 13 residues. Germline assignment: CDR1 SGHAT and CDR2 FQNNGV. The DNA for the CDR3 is TGTGCCAGCAGCTTTAGCGGGAACTACGAGCAGTACTTC. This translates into CASSFSGNYEQYF.

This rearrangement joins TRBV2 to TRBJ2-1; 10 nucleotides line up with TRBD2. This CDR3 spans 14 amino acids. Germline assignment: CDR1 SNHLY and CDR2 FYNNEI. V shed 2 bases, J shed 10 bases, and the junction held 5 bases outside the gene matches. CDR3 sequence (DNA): TGTGCCAGCAGTGAACTAGCGGGAGCGCGGGAGCAGTTCTTC. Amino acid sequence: CASSELAGAREQFF.

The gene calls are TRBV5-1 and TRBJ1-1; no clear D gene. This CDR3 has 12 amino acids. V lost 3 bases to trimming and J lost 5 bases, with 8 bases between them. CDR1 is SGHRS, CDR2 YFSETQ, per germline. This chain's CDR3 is CASSSTETEAFF. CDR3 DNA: TGCGCCAGCAGCTCAACGGAGACTGAAGCTTTCTTT.

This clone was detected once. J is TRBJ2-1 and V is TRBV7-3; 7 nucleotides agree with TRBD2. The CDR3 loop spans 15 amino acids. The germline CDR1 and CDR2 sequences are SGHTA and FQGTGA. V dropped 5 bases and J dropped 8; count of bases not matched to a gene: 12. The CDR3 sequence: CASSPGTTERDEQFF. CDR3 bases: TGTGCCAGCAGCCCCGGGACTACGGAGAGGGATGAGCAGTTCTTC.

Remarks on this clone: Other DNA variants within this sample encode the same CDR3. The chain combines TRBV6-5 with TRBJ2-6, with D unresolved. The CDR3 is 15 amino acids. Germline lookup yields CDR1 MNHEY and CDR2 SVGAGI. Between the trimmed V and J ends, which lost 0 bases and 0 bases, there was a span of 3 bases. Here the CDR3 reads CASSYSSSGANVLTF. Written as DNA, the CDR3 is TGTGCCAGCAGTTACTCCAGCTCTGGGGCCAACGTCCTGACTTTC.

CDR3 in amino acids: CASSLATLRSYNEQFF. The CDR3 region has the DNA TGTGCCAGCAGCTTAGCCACGTTGAGGAGCTACAATGAGCAGTTCTTC. The V gene is TRBV7-2, the J gene TRBJ2-1, with D hard to call. This CDR3 comprises 16 residues. V lost 0 bases to trimming and J lost 3 bases, with 12 bases between them. Per the germline V gene, CDR1 is SGHTA and CDR2 is FQGNSA.

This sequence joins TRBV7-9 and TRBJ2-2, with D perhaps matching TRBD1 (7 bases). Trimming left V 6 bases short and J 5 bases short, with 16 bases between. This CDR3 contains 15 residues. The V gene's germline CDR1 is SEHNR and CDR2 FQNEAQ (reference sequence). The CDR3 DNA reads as TGTGCCAGCAGGCGCGGGACAGAAAAAACCGGGGAGCTGTTTTTT. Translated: CASRRGTEKTGELFF.

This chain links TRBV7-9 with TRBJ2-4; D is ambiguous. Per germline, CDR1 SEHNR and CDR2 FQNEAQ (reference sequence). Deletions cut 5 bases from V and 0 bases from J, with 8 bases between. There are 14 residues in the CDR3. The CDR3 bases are TGTGCCAGCAGCGGTCCAATAGCCAAAAACATTCAGTACTTC. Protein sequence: CASSGPIAKNIQYF.

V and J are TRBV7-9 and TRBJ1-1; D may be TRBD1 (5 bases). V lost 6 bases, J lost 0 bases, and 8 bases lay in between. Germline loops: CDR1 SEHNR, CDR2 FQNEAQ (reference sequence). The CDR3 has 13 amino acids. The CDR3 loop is CASRGVLNTEAFF. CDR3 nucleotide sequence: TGTGCCAGCAGGGGGGTACTGAACACTGAAGCTTTCTTT.

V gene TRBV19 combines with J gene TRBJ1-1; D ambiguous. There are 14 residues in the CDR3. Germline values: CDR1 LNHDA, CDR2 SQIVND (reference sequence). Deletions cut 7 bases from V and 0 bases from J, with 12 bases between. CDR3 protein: CASKSTYMNTEAFF. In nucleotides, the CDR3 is TGTGCCAGTAAAAGTACGTACATGAACACTGAAGCTTTCTTT.

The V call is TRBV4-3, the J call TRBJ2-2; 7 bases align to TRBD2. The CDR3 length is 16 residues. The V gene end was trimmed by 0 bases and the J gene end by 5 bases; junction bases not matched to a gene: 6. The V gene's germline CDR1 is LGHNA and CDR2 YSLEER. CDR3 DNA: TGCGCCAGCAGCCAAGATACGGGGGGAAGAACCGGGGAGCTGTTTTTT. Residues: CASSQDTGGRTGELFF.

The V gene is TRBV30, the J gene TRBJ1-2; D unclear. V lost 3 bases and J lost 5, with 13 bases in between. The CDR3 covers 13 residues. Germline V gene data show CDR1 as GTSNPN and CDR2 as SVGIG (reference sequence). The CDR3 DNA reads TGTGCCTGGAGCTTCAGTAGTTCGTATGGCTACACCTTC. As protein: CAWSFSSSYGYTF.

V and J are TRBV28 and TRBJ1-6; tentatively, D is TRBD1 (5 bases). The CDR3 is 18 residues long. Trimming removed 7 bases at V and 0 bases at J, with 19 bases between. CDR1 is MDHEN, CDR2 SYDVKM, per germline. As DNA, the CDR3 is TGTGCCAGCATTCACACTACAGGCGTCTACTCCTATAATTCACCCCTCCACTTT. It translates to CASIHTTGVYSYNSPLHF.

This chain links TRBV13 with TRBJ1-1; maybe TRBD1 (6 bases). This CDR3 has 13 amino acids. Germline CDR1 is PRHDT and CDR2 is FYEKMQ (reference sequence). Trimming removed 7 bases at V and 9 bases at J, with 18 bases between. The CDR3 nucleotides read TGTGCCAGCAAAAGGTTAGGGGGGGCGCAAGCTTTCTTT. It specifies CASKRLGGAQAFF.

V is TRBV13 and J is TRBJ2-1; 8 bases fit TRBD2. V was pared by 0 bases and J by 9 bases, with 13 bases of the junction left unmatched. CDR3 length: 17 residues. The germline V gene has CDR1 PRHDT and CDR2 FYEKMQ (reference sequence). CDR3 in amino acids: CASSLGRWQREIREQFF. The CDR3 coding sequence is TGTGCCAGCAGCTTAGGGCGGTGGCAGCGGGAGATACGTGAGCAGTTCTTC.

In nucleotides, the CDR3 is TGTGCCACCGGTGCGGGACAGCAATACAATGAGCAGTTCTTC. Residues: CATGAGQQYNEQFF. The rearrangement joins TRBV7-9 to TRBJ2-1; D is possibly TRBD1 (7 bases). Trimming took 10 bases from V and 4 from J, leaving 17 bases between them. The CDR3 extends over 14 amino acids. Germline V CDR1 and CDR2: SEHNR, FQNEAQ (reference sequence).

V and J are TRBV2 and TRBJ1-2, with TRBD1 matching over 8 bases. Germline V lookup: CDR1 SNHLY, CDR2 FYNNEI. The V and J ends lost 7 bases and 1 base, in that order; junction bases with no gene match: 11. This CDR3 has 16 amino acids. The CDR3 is CASMPPGGLVNYGYTF. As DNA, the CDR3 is TGTGCCAGCATGCCGCCAGGGGGCCTTGTTAACTATGGCTACACCTTC.

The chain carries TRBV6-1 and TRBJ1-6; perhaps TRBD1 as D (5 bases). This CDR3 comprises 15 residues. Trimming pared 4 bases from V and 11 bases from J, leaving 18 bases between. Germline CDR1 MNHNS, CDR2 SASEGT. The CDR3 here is CASSVFEGAKAPLHF. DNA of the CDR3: TGTGCCAGCAGTGTCTTTGAAGGGGCGAAGGCACCCCTCCACTTT.

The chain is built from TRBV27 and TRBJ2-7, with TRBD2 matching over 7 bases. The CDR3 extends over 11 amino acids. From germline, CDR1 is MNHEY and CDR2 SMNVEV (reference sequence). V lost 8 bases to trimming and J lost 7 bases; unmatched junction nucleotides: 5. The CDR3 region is CASGRGREQYV. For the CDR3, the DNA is TGTGCCAGCGGGAGGGGCAGGGAGCAGTACGTC.

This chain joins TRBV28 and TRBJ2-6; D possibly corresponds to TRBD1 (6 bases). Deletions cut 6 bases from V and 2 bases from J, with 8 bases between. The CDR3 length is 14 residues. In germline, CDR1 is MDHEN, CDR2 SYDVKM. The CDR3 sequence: CASRGAPGANVLTF. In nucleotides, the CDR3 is TGTGCCAGCAGGGGGGCGCCTGGGGCCAACGTCCTGACTTTC.

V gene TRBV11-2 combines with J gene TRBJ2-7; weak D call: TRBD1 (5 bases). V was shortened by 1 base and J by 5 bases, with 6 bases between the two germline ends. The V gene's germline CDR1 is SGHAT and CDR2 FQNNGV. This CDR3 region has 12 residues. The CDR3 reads CASSLGRDEQYV. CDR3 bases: TGTGCCAGCAGCTTAGGCAGGGACGAGCAGTACGTC.

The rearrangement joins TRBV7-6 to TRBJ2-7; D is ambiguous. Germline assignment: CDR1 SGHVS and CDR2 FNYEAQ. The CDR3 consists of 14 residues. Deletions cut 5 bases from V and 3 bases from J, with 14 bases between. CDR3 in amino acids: CASSPGPGGYEQYV. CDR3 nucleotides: TGTGCCAGCAGCCCTGGCCCGGGCGGCTACGAGCAGTACGTC.

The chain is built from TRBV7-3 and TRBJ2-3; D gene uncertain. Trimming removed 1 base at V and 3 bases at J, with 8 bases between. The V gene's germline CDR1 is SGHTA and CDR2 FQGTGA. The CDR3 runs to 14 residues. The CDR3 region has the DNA TGTGCCAGCAGCTTAAACCCCGGGACAGATACGCAGTATTTT. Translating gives CASSLNPGTDTQYF.

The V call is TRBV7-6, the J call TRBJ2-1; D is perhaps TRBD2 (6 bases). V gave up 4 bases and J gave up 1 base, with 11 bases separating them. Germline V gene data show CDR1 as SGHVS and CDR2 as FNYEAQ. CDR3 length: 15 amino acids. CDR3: CASSSLAVSYNEQFF. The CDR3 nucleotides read TGTGCCAGCAGCTCACTAGCAGTATCCTACAATGAGCAGTTCTTC.

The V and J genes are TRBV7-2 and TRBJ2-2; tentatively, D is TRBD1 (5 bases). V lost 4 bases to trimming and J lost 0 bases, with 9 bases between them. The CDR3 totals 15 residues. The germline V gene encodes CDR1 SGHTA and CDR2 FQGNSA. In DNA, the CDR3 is TGTGCCAGCAGCTCAGGGTTTTCGAACACCGGGGAGCTGTTTTTT. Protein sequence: CASSSGFSNTGELFF.

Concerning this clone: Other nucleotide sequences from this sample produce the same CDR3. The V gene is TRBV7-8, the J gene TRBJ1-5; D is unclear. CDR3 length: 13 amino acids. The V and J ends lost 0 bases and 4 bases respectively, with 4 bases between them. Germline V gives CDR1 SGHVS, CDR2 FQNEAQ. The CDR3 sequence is CASSLAANQPQHF. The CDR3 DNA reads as TGTGCCAGCAGCTTAGCGGCGAATCAGCCCCAGCATTTT.

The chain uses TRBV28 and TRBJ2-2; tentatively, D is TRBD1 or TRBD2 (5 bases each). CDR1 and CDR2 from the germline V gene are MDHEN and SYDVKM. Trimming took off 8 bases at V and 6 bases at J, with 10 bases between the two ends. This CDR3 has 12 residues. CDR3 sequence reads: CASALGAGELFF. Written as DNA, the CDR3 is TGTGCCAGCGCCTTGGGGGCCGGGGAGCTGTTTTTT.

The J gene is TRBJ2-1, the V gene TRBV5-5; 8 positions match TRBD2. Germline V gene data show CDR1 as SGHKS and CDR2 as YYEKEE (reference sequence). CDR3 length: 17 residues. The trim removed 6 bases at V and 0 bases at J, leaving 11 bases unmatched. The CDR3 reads CASISGGGRSSYNEQFF. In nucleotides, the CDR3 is TGTGCCAGCATTTCCGGCGGGGGGCGTAGCTCCTACAATGAGCAGTTCTTC.